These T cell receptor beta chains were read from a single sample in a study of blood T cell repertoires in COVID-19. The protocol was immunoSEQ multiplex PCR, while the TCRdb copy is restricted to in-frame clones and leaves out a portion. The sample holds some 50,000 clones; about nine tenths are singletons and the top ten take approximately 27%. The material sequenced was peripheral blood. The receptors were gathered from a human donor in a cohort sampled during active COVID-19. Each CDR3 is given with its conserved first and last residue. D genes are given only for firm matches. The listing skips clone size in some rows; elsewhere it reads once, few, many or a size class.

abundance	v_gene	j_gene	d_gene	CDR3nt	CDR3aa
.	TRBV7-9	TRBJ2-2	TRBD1	TGTGCCAGCAGCCCGAGGACAGGGTATAGAACCGGGAACACCGGGGAGCTGTTTTTT	CASSPRTGYRTGNTGELFF
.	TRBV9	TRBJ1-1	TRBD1	TGTGCCAGCAGCGCCCAGGGACAGTTGAACACTGAAGCTTTCTTT	CASSAQGQLNTEAFF
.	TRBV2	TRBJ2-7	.	TGTGCCAGCAGTGGGGTGGCGGCCCCCTCCTACGAGCAGTACTTC	CASSGVAAPSYEQYF
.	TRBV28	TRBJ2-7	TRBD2	TGTGCCAGCAGTTCCAACAAACCTAGCGGGAGGGAAACCGAGCAGTACTTC	CASSSNKPSGRETEQYF
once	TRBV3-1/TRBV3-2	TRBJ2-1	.	TGTGCCAGCAGCCAAAGGGGGGGCTCCTACAATGAGCAGTTCTTC	CASSQRGGSYNEQFF
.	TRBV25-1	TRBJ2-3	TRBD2	TGTGCCATTAGTCGGGGGGGCGTCGCAGATACGCAGTATTTT	CAISRGGVADTQYF
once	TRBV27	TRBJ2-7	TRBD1	TGTGCCAGCAGCAAAGACAGGGGCGATTACGAGCAGTACTTC	CASSKDRGDYEQYF
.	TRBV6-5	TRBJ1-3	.	TGTGCCAGCAGGATGACAGTCTCTGGAAACACCATATATTTT	CASRMTVSGNTIYF
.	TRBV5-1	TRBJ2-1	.	TGCGCCAGCAGCCCGGACACTAACTCCTACAATGAGCAGTTCTTC	CASSPDTNSYNEQFF
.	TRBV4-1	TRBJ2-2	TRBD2	TGCGCCAGCAGCCTACACCGCATCTCGGGACTAGCGGGAGGGTGGTACACCGGGGAGCTGTTTTTT	CASSLHRISGLAGGWYTGELFF
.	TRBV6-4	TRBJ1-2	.	TGTGCCAGCAGTGACTCGATGCGGCGTGGCTACACCTTC	CASSDSMRRGYTF